This TCR beta chain was obtained from a study of blood T cell repertoires in COVID-19 (dated by TCRdb to about 2020). With respect to the entire study: Collaborator samples came from the United States, Italy and Spain and covered acute and convalescent phases of COVID-19. The prospective study material was composed of cDNA or gDNA derived from T cells, B-cell-depleted T cells, or PBMCs. The dataset comprised deeply sampled blood TCRbeta repertoires from subjects exposed to, actively infected with, or recovered from COVID-19. The repertoires were made available in a free public database intended to serve as a resource for research on the immune response to SARS-CoV-2. Samples were obtained from the ongoing ImmuneRACE study (first 160 participants) and from about 1,300 subjects provided by 6 global collaborators. Nearly every sample came with metadata listing a de-identified subject ID, COVID-19 status, age in years and sex. Where available, HLA class I and class II types were taken from metadata supplied by the sample provider and were not determined by assay-based typing. What the study reported, not specific to this receptor: The amount of clinical and demographic metadata varied by source and participant and was provided uncurated.

In regard to this clone: The specificity of this receptor is unknown. There are no base qualities to consult, and no much larger clone falls within one base.

TCRbeta CDR3 regions were amplified from genomic DNA by means of the immunoSEQ Assay, a bias-controlled multiplex PCR. As for the authors' bioinformatics: The number of nucleated cells in each sample was estimated from the amplification of reference gene primers within the assay. Sequence reads were collapsed and filtered to measure the absolute abundance of every unique TCRbeta CDR3 rearrangement. For each sample, productive Simpson clonality was calculated as the square root of Simpson's diversity index across productive rearrangements. TCRdb stores this immuneACCESS table with in-frame sequences only. Part of the clones is absent; in the studies checked, under half of the shortfall reflects unresolved V genes, and no reason is known for the rest. V and J calls plus clone size are reproduced from that table; the DNA served to infer D and trimming. This sample gives about 240,000 clones in total; 85% to 90% of them show up just once. The top ten clones comprise roughly 10% of the sample.

In Seattle, one collaborating source enrolled patients while the infection was active and tracked those patients longitudinally over the course of disease. Each collaborating institution followed its own protocols to collect whole blood in K2EDTA tubes. Collaborator samples were shipped for TCRbeta analysis as frozen whole blood, isolated PBMCs, or DNA extracted from either sample type. The sequencing input was peripheral blood. The origin of this receptor is a woman aged 45-59 years with COVID-19, enrolled during active disease.

The sequenced DNA is TGTGCCAGCAGCTTAGCCCACGGGACACCTTACGAGCAGTACTTC. Translated, it gives CASSLAHGTPYEQYF. The rearrangement joined TRBV11-2 to TRBJ2-7, and the D gene may be TRBD1, 6 bases matching. The V and J ends are trimmed by 1 base and 4 bases, leaving 14 bases between them. Taken from the germline V gene, the CDR1 and CDR2 loops are SGHAT and FQNNGV. Inclusive of the bounding cysteine and phenylalanine, the CDR3 is 15 residues long. Of the read, only the CDR3 DNA is kept; its 45 bases are in frame from base 1.